These 14 T cell receptor beta chains share one sample of origin, sequenced in a study of blood T cells in healthy people across ages. Next came a second PCR, run for about 7 to 12 cycles, which used a sample-barcoded 5' primer along with a J-beta primer mix. Each CDR3 protein gets one entry after TCRdb re-called the 5' RACE reads with MiXCR. Of approximately 810,000 distinct CDR3 sequences in the sample, under 30% were seen once. Source material: blood. The receptors shown here come from an elderly woman in good health.

This chain joins TRBV4-3 and TRBJ2-3, with 7 bases fitting TRBD2. Trimming cost V 3 bases and J 4 bases; bases outside gene matches: 16. The CDR3 length is 18 residues. CDR1 and CDR2 from the germline V gene are LGHNA and YSLEER. The CDR3 DNA reads TGCGCCAGCAGCCAGCTCCTGGGGGTGGCGGGGGAGGCAGATACGCAGTATTTT. It encodes CASSQLLGVAGEADTQYF.

Remarks on this clonotype: The junction shows a germline mismatch at one end, possibly a read error. The chain links TRBV5-1 to TRBJ1-2; D remains ambiguous. From germline, CDR1 is SGHRS and CDR2 YFSETQ. CDR3 length equals 14 residues. The CDR3 nucleotides are TGCGCCGGCAGCTCCCAGTCACTAGGTCATGGCTACACCTTC. It encodes CAGSSQSLGHGYTF.

The chain couples TRBV7-9 to TRBJ2-1; 8 bases line up with TRBD1. Germline-derived CDR1 and CDR2 are SEHNR and FQNEAQ (reference sequence). After removal of 8 bases from V and 8 bases from J, the junction contained 5 bases not matched to a gene. The CDR3 has 12 amino acids. The CDR3 protein is CASRLTGDEQFF. The CDR3 DNA reads as TGTGCCAGCCGTTTGACAGGGGATGAGCAGTTCTTC.

The chain recombines TRBV7-9 with TRBJ2-1; 9 bases are a match to TRBD1. This CDR3 is built from 15 residues. CDR1 and CDR2 from the germline V gene are SEHNR and FQNEAQ (reference sequence). V was pared by 1 base and J by 6 bases, with 4 bases of the junction left unmatched. The CDR3 region has the DNA TGTGCCAGCAGCTTAGGGACAGGGGCCGTCAATGAGCAGTTCTTC. Its translation: CASSLGTGAVNEQFF.

With respect to this clonotype: This could be a read error, since a much larger clone is one nucleotide away. The chain uses TRBV28 and TRBJ1-2; D may be TRBD1 (5 bases). Per the germline V gene, CDR1 is MDHEN and CDR2 is SYDVKM. CDR3 length: 12 residues. The V end lost 1 base, the J end lost 7 bases, and 7 bases lay between the germline ends. The CDR3 bases are TGTGCCAGCAGTTTATCAGGGTTTGGCTACACCTTC. It yields the protein CASSLSGFGYTF.

This clonotype was counted many times. The chain employs TRBV5-1 and TRBJ2-7; the D is unclear. Trimming cost V 0 bases and J 0 bases, with 13 bases left between them. The CDR3 is 16 residues long. Germline assignment: CDR1 SGHRS and CDR2 YFSETQ. The CDR3 protein is CASSLGVASPSYEQYF. The CDR3 bases are TGCGCCAGCAGCTTGGGGGTGGCATCACCCTCCTACGAGCAGTACTTC.

The chain carries TRBV28 and TRBJ1-5; 7 nucleotides align to TRBD1. J gave up 4 bases and V 5 bases, and 11 bases lay outside the gene matches. This CDR3 is built from 16 residues. The germline V gene encodes CDR1 MDHEN and CDR2 SYDVKM. The CDR3, as DNA: TGTGCCAGCAGTCGACAGGGAAACTATGCGAATCAGCCCCAGCATTTT. Its protein product is CASSRQGNYANQPQHF.

A remark on this clonotype: One base away lies a much larger clone, so this may be a sequencing read error. The chain joins TRBV2 to TRBJ2-1, with D possibly called TRBD1 or TRBD2 (6 bases each). CDR1 SNHLY and CDR2 FYNNEI come from the germline V gene. Trimming stripped 6 bases from V and 3 bases from J, with 21 bases between. The CDR3 is 17 residues long. CDR3 DNA sequence: TGTGCCAGCAGCAGAAGGAGAACGGGGGACATCTACAATGAGCAGTTCTTC. This sequence encodes CASSRRRTGDIYNEQFF.

The chain has TRBV20-1 and TRBJ1-5; the match to TRBD1 covers 7 bases. V was clipped by 5 bases and J by 4 bases; unmatched bases: 5. The CDR3 extends over 13 amino acids. Germline CDR1 and CDR2: DFQATT and SNEGSKA (reference sequence). DNA of the CDR3: TGCAGTGCTTTCCGGGACAGAAATCAGCCCCAGCATTTT. This sequence encodes CSAFRDRNQPQHF.

Remarks on this clonotype: It may be a read error: a sequence one base away is much more abundant. The chain carries TRBV3-1 and TRBJ1-5, with 9 positions matching TRBD1. The CDR3 covers 16 residues. Germline-derived CDR1 and CDR2 are LGHDT and YNNKEL (reference sequence). Trimming at V came to 4 bases and at J to 13 bases, leaving 17 bases not matched to a gene. In nucleotides, the CDR3 is TGTGCCAGCAGCCCATTACAGGGGGCAAGGACAGATACGCAGCATTTT. The encoded protein is CASSPLQGARTDTQHF.

This clonotype turned up a few times. V usage is TRBV7-9 and J usage is TRBJ2-3; D possibly uses TRBD1 or TRBD2 (7 bases each). The germline V gene encodes CDR1 SEHNR and CDR2 FQNEAQ (reference sequence). V dropped 7 bases and J dropped 5 bases, with 22 bases sitting between them. The CDR3 consists of 16 residues. CDR3 loop: CASTLRGGARIDTQYF. The DNA of the CDR3 is TGTGCCAGCACCCTCAGGGGGGGGGCGCGTATAGATACGCAGTATTTT.

This clonotype was found many times. This chain connects TRBV12-3 or TRBV12-4 to TRBJ2-6, with a weak D call TRBD2 (7 bases). CDR3 length equals 15 residues. Deletions cut 6 bases from V and 4 bases from J, with 13 bases between. CDR3 bases: TGTGCCAGCAGCCAACGGGGGGCCGGGGCCAACGTCCTGACTTTC. It is translated as CASSQRGAGANVLTF.

This clonotype was seen at least ten times. V usage is TRBV10-3 and J usage is TRBJ2-5; D gene ambiguous. Germline lookup yields CDR1 ENHRY and CDR2 SYGVKD. The V end lost 5 bases, the J end lost 5 bases, and 9 bases lay between the germline ends. The CDR3 loop spans 12 amino acids. The CDR3 spells CAISRPGETQYF. The CDR3 DNA reads as TGTGCCATCAGTAGGCCCGGGGAGACCCAGTACTTC.

This clonotype was seen at least ten times. The chain uses TRBV30 and TRBJ1-2, with TRBD1 as a possible D gene (5 bases). The CDR3 is 15 amino acids. Germline V gene data show CDR1 as GTSNPN and CDR2 as SVGIG (reference sequence). Trimming took 0 bases from V and 8 from J, leaving 19 bases between them. CDR3 residues: CAWSVHRGWLKGYTF. The CDR3, as DNA: TGTGCCTGGAGTGTACATAGGGGCTGGTTGAAGGGCTACACCTTC.